This entry lists 8 T cell receptor beta chains sequenced from one sample in a study of naive and memory T cell subsets. Both TRBC1 and TRBC2 were covered by a beta constant-region primer of two equimolar oligonucleotides. The ligated cDNA underwent four PCR rounds using SP2 and nested alpha and beta constant-region primers. TCRdb re-called the UMI-ligation and nested PCR reads through MiXCR, storing one row per CDR3 protein. This sample yields 20,000 to 25,000 distinct CDR3 sequences, of which approximately 8.8% are seen a single time; 20% to 25% belongs to the top ten. Sequencing was done on a sample of central memory CD8+ T cells from blood. The source of these receptors is a human donor in good health.

V usage is TRBV28 and J usage is TRBJ1-5; D is undetermined. Trimming took 5 bases from V and 0 from J, leaving 11 bases between them. The CDR3 consists of 15 residues. Germline-derived CDR1 and CDR2 are MDHEN and SYDVKM. CDR3 in amino acids: CASSEDTYSNQPQHF. CDR3 coding DNA: TGTGCCAGCAGTGAAGACACGTATAGCAATCAGCCCCAGCATTTT.

This clonotype was counted at least ten times. The rearrangement links TRBV4-3 to TRBJ2-7, with 7 nucleotides matching TRBD1. From germline, CDR1 is LGHNA and CDR2 YSLEER. The CDR3 covers 13 residues. Trimming removed 1 base from V and 3 bases from J; junction bases left unmatched: 0. The CDR3 DNA reads TGCGCCAGCAGCCAAGGGACAGGCTACGAGCAGTACTTC. Protein: CASSQGTGYEQYF.

This clonotype was recorded a few times. The rearrangement links TRBV20-1 to TRBJ2-7, with TRBD2 matching over 10 bases. The junction had 5 bases not matched to a gene; V was cut back by 1 base and J by 2 bases. The CDR3 is 15 amino acids. The germline gives CDR1 DFQATT, CDR2 SNEGSKA (reference sequence). In DNA, the CDR3 is TGCAGTGCTAGAGGGGAGCGGGAGGGAGCCTACGAGCAGTACTTC. It is translated as CSARGEREGAYEQYF.

The V gene is TRBV7-9, the J gene TRBJ2-1; 10 nucleotides align to TRBD1. V was pared by 5 bases and J by 9 bases, with 10 bases of the junction left unmatched. The CDR3 is made up of 15 amino acids. Germline V CDR1 and CDR2: SEHNR, FQNEAQ (reference sequence). The chain's CDR3 is CASSPGQGTSFEQFF. In DNA form, the CDR3 reads TGTGCCAGCAGCCCGGGACAGGGGACATCTTTTGAGCAGTTCTTC.

Many counts were recorded for this clonotype. Here the CDR3 DNA reads TGTGCCAGCAGTTTCGTCTCCGGCACTGACTATGGCTACACCTTC. Amino acid sequence: CASSFVSGTDYGYTF. The V and J genes are TRBV28 and TRBJ1-2; D unclear. Germline values: CDR1 MDHEN, CDR2 SYDVKM. V was clipped by 3 bases and J by 3 bases, with 14 bases between them. The CDR3 sequence is 15 residues long.

This clonotype was counted ten times or more. V is TRBV7-9 and J is TRBJ2-3; TRBD1 matches 9 bases. Germline-derived CDR1 and CDR2 are SEHNR and FQNEAQ (reference sequence). The CDR3 is 16 residues long. With 4 bases clipped from V and 3 bases from J, the junction kept 8 bases outside the gene matches. The DNA for the CDR3 is TGTGCCAGCAGCTCCCCCGGGACAGGGTGGACAGATACGCAGTATTTT. Translated: CASSSPGTGWTDTQYF.

This clonotype came up many times. The rearrangement joins TRBV20-1 to TRBJ2-2; the D is unclear. The CDR3 has 16 residues. Germline CDR1 reads DFQATT; CDR2 reads SNEGSKA (reference sequence). Trimming left V 1 base short and J 2 bases short, with 14 bases between. The CDR3 DNA sequence: TGCAGTGCTAGAGCCTCCGGGCCCCTTAACACCGGGGAGCTGTTTTTT. It is translated as CSARASGPLNTGELFF.

The V gene is TRBV6-4, the J gene TRBJ2-1; a possible D gene is TRBD2 (6 bases). Germline V gives CDR1 MRHNA, CDR2 SNTAGT. This CDR3 region has 14 residues. V was clipped by 0 bases and J by 8 bases, with 11 bases between them. This CDR3 reads CASSDSTGVDEQFF. The CDR3 region has the DNA TGTGCCAGCAGTGACTCCACGGGGGTAGATGAGCAGTTCTTC.